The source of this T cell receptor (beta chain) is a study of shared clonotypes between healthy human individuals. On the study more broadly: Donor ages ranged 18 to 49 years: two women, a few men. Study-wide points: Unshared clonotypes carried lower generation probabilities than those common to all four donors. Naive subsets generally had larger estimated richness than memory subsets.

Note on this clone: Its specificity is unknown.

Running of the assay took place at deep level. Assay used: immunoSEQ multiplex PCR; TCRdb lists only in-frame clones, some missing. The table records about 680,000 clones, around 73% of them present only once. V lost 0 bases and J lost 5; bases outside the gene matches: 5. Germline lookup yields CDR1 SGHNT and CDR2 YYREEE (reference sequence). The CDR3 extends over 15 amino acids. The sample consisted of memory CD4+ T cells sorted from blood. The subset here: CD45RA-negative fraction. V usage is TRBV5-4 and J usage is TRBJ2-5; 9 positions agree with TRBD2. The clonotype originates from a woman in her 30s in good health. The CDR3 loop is CASSLGGTSYETQYF. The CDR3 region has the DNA TGTGCCAGCAGCTTGGGGGGGACTAGCTATGAGACCCAGTACTTC.